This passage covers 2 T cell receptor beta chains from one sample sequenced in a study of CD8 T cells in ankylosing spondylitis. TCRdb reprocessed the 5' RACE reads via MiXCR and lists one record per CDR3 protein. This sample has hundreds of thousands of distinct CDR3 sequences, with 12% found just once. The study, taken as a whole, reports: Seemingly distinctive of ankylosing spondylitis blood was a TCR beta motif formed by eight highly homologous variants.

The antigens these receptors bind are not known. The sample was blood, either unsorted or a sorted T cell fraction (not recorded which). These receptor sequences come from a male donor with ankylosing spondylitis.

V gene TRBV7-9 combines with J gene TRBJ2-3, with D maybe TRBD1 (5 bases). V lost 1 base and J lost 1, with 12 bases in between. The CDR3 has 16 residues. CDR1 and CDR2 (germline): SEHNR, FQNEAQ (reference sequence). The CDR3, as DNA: TGTGCCAGCAGCTTAGAAGGGGTCGTCGGCACAGATACGCAGTATTTT. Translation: CASSLEGVVGTDTQYF.

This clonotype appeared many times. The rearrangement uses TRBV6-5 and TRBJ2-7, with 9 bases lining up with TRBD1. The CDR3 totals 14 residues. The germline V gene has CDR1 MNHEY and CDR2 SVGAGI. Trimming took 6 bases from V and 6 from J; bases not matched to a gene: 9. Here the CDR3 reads CASRPGQGLVEQYF. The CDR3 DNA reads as TGTGCCAGCAGACCGGGACAGGGACTTGTCGAGCAGTACTTC.